These 4 T cell receptor beta chains came from one sample sequenced in a study of T cell repertoires and HLA-DP antigens (dated by TCRdb to 2017 to 2018). No antigen has been assigned to these receptors. To prepare the library, the immunoSEQ multiplex PCR assay was applied. TCRdb took over this immuneACCESS table, retaining in-frame rearrangements with V and J assigned. Such tables are incomplete; in checked studies, under half of the missing clones stem from an unresolved V gene, and the remainder is unexplained. In all, the sample holds about 110,000 clones, and 85% to 95% of those were seen once. The top ten clones comprise roughly 0.3% of the sample. Material for sequencing was CD4+ T cells from PBMCs. All receptors derive from a woman aged 18-35 years in good health and CMV-seronegative.

The chain joins TRBV7-9 to TRBJ2-3, with a possible D match to TRBD1 (6 bases). Trimming took 5 bases from V and 4 from J, leaving 13 bases between them. The germline gives CDR1 SEHNR, CDR2 FQNEAQ (reference sequence). The CDR3 runs to 14 residues. The CDR3 loop reads CASSAIRQADTQYF. Here the CDR3 DNA reads TGTGCCAGCAGCGCAATTCGACAGGCAGATACGCAGTATTTT.

The chain has TRBV9 and TRBJ2-3; 8 bases align to TRBD2. V was clipped by 4 bases and J by 2 bases; unmatched bases: 9. The CDR3 loop spans 16 amino acids. CDR1 SGDLS and CDR2 YYNGEE come from the germline V gene. The CDR3 region is CASSPHSGRTTDTQYF. The CDR3 DNA reads as TGTGCCAGCAGCCCCCACAGCGGGAGAACCACAGATACGCAGTATTTT.

A remark on this clone: One end of the junction fails to match germline, which may point to a read error. This chain connects TRBV5-1 to TRBJ2-5; D may match TRBD1 or TRBD2 (5 bases each). The CDR3 extends over 14 amino acids. In germline, CDR1 is SGHRS, CDR2 YFSETQ. CDR3 region: CAGSLGREQDTQYF. The DNA of the CDR3 is TGCGCCGGCAGCCTGGGACGGGAACAAGACACCCAGTACTTC.

This chain joins TRBV6-5 and TRBJ2-1; D might be TRBD2 (5 bases). The CDR3 length is 14 residues. In germline, CDR1 is MNHEY, CDR2 SVGAGI. V lost 5 bases and J lost 3, with 11 bases in between. The CDR3 loop reads CASSPPGSYNEQFF. For the CDR3, the DNA is TGTGCCAGCAGTCCCCCGGGAAGCTACAATGAGCAGTTCTTC.